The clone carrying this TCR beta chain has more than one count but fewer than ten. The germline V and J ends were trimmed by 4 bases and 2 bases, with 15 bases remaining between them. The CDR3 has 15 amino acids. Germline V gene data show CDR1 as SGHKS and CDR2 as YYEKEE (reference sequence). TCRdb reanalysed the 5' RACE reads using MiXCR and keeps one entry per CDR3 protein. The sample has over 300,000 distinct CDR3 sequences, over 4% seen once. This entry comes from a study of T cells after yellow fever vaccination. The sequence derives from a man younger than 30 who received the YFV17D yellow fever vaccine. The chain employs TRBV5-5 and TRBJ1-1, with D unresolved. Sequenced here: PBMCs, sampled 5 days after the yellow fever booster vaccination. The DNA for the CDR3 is TGTGCCAGCAGCCTGGGCTGGGTCCAAAACACTGAAGCTTTCTTT. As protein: CASSLGWVQNTEAFF.